This T cell receptor beta chain was sequenced during a study of blood T cells in healthy people across ages. A few counts support this clonotype. It was with a sample-barcoded 5' primer and a J-beta primer mix that a second PCR of roughly 6 to 11 cycles was run. MiXCR was run by TCRdb on the 5' RACE reads, yielding one entry per CDR3 protein. The table includes about 1.4 million distinct CDR3 sequences, around 55% detected once. This CDR3 comprises 15 residues. In germline, CDR1 is MNHEY, CDR2 SVGAGI. V lost 6 bases and J lost 7, with 16 bases in between. The sample, around 10 milliliters of peripheral blood, was drawn from each donor.

This sequence originates from a young man in good health. This sequence joins TRBV6-5 and TRBJ1-6; D call uncertain. Input material: blood. For the CDR3, the DNA is TGTGCCAGCAGCAACCTAGACTCCCCGAATTCACCCCTCCACTTT. Residues: CASSNLDSPNSPLHF.